A single sample gave rise to the 6 T cell receptor beta chains below, sequenced in a study of human T cells and chemical hapten exposure. TCRdb ran MiXCR on the RACE reads and lists one entry per CDR3 protein. The profile shows approximately 28,000 distinct CDR3 sequences, roughly 10% of them singletons. Time point in this sample: patch test 2, 6 weeks after DPC sensitization. As for treatment: therapeutic diphenylcyclopropenone sensitization with weekly scalp DPC. The sample in question was whole blood, obtained in connection with sensitization to the hapten diphenylcyclopropenone (DPC). The receptors here all came from a man under 40 with alopecia areata. Some clones in this sample may be carry-over from other donors' samples.

This clonotype was seen at least ten times. This chain links TRBV18 with TRBJ1-4; D ambiguous. The CDR3 has 15 residues. CDR1 is KGHSH, CDR2 LQKENI, per germline. V lost 5 bases and J 6 bases, leaving 16 bases between the germline ends. DNA for the CDR3: TGTGCCAGCTCATCCCAGAAGGGCATAGATGAAAAACTGTTTTTT. It encodes CASSSQKGIDEKLFF.

This clonotype was counted a few times. This sequence joins TRBV6-5 and TRBJ1-1, with 8 bases aligning to TRBD1. This CDR3 contains 12 residues. Germline V CDR1 and CDR2: MNHEY, SVGAGI. V was pared by 6 bases and J by 7 bases, with 4 bases of the junction left unmatched. CDR3 sequence reads: CASSNRGSEAFF. CDR3 coding DNA: TGTGCCAGCAGCAACAGGGGGAGTGAAGCTTTCTTT.

This clonotype was seen a few times. This chain links TRBV11-1 with TRBJ2-1; 8 bases agree with TRBD2. CDR1 and CDR2 from the germline V gene are SGHAT and FQDESV (reference sequence). This CDR3 has 15 residues. V shed 5 bases, J shed 2 bases, and the junction held 5 bases outside the gene matches. The CDR3 bases are TGTGCCAGCAGCACCGGGGGGGCCCCCTACAATGAGCAGTTCTTC. It is translated as CASSTGGAPYNEQFF.

The gene calls are TRBV9 and TRBJ2-2; D is perhaps TRBD1 or TRBD2 (5 bases each). This CDR3 has 15 amino acids. Trimming shortened V by 3 bases and J by 2 bases, and 11 bases separated the two germline ends. Germline V CDR1 and CDR2: SGDLS, YYNGEE. The chain's CDR3 is CASSARDLNTGELFF. The CDR3 nucleotides read TGTGCCAGCAGCGCCCGGGACCTTAACACCGGGGAGCTGTTTTTT. The entire variable domain, with the rest obtained from reference TRBV9 and TRBJ2-2, is as follows: DSGVTQTPKHLITATGQRVTLRCSPRSGDLSVYWYQQSLDQGLQFLIQYYNGEERAKGNILERFSAQQFPDLHSELNLSSLELGDSALYFCASSARDLNTGELFFGEGSRLTVL.

This clonotype was observed at least ten times. This chain uses TRBV28 with TRBJ1-1, with a weak D call TRBD1 (5 bases). This CDR3 region has 13 residues. Looked up from germline, CDR1 is MDHEN and CDR2 is SYDVKM. V was shortened by 7 bases and J by 5 bases, with 14 bases between the two germline ends. Here the CDR3 DNA reads TGTGCCAGCATTCACCAGGGAAGGACTGAAGCTTTCTTT. As protein: CASIHQGRTEAFF.

V and J are TRBV29-1 and TRBJ2-3; D remains ambiguous. This CDR3 has 12 residues. Germline V lookup: CDR1 SQVTM, CDR2 ANQGSEA. The V gene lost 6 bases and the J gene lost 0 bases, with 7 bases spanning the gap. DNA of the CDR3: TGCAGCGTCACGGACAGCACAGATACGCAGTATTTT. This gives the protein CSVTDSTDTQYF.